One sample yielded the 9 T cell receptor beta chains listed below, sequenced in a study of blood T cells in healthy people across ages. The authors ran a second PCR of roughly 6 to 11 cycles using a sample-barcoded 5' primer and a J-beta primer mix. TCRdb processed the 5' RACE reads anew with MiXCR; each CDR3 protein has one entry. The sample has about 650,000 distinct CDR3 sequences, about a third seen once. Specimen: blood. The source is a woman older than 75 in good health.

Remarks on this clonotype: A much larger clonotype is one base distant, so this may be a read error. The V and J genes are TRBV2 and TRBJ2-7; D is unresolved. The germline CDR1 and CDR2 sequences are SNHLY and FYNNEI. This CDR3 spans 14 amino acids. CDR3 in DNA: TGTGCCAGCAGGGAAGCGCTCGACTTCTACGAGCAGTACTTC. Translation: CASREALDFYEQYF.

The DNA of the CDR3 is TGTGCCAGCAGTGAGGCGGCTGCGACAGAGATTAAGTATGGCTACACCTTC. This translates into CASSEAAATEIKYGYTF. This chain connects TRBV6-1 to TRBJ1-2; D perhaps matches TRBD1 (5 bases). The germline V gene encodes CDR1 MNHNS and CDR2 SASEGT. Between the trimmed V and J ends, which lost 3 bases and 5 bases, there was a span of 22 bases. The CDR3 has 17 residues.

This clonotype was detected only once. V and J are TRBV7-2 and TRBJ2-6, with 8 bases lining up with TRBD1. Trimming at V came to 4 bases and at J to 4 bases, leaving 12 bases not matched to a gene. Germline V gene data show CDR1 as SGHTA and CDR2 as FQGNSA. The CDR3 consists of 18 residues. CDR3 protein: CASSSQGAMVAGANVLTF. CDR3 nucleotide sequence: TGTGCCAGCAGCTCTCAGGGGGCCATGGTGGCAGGGGCCAACGTCCTGACTTTC.

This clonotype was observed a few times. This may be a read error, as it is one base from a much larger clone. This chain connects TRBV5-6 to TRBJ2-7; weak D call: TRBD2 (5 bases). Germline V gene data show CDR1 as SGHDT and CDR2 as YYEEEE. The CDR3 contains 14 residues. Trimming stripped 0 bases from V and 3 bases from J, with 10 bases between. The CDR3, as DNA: TGTGCCAGCAGCTTGGGAGGGCGCTGCTACGAGCAGTACTTC. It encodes CASSLGGRCYEQYF.

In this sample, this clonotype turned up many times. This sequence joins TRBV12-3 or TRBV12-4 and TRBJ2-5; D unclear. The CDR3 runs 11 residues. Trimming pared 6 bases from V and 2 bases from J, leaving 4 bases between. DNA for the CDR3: TGTGCCAGCAGCATACAAGAGACCCAGTACTTC. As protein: CASSIQETQYF.

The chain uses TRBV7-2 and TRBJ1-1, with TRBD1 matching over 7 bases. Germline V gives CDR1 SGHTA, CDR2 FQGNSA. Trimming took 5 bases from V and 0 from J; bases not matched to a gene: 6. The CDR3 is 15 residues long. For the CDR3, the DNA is TGTGCCAGCAGCCTAACGGGACAGATGAACACTGAAGCTTTCTTT. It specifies CASSLTGQMNTEAFF.

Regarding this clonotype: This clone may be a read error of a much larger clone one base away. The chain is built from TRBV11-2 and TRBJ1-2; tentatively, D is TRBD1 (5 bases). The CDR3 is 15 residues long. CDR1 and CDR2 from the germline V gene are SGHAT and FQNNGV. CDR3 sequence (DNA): TGTGCCGGCAGCTTGTGGGGCGCAGGGTATCATGGCTACACCTTC. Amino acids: CAGSLWGAGYHGYTF.

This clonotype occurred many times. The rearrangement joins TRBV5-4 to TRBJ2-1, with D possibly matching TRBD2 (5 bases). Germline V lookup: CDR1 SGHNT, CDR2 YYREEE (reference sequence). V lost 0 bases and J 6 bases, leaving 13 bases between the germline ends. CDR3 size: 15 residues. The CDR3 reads CASSLEPPTSNEQFF. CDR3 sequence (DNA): TGTGCCAGCAGCTTGGAGCCCCCTACTAGCAATGAGCAGTTCTTC.

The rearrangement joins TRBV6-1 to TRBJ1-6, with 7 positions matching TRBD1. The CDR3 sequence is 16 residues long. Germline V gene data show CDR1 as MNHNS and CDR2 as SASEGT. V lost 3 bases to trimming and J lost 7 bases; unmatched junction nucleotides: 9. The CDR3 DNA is TGTGCCAGCAGTGACGCAGCCGGGACAGCGAATTCACCCCTCCACTTT. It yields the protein CASSDAAGTANSPLHF.